The clone carrying this T cell receptor (beta chain) occurred once. The CDR3 consists of 14 residues. The V gene lost 3 bases and the J gene lost 8 bases, with 13 bases spanning the gap. Per germline, CDR1 LNHNV and CDR2 YYDKDF (reference sequence). This record belongs to a study of blood T cell repertoires in COVID-19. This table comes from immunoSEQ multiplex PCR, and its TCRdb copy is limited to in-frame clones, with some not included. In the table there are 140,000 or so clones, 84% of which are singletons. The chain couples TRBV15 to TRBJ1-4; TRBD1 might be the D (5 bases). Sequencing was performed on peripheral blood. The TCR originated in a human donor in a cohort sampled during active COVID-19. The DNA of the CDR3 is TGTGCCACCAGCAGTCTGATACAGGACGAAAAACTGTTTTTT. Protein product: CATSSLIQDEKLFF.